Sequencing of this TCR beta chain was carried out in a study of cytomegalovirus exposure and HLA in healthy donors (TCRdb year 2017). Looking at the study overall: An earlier analysis of approximately 550 of the donors reported approximately 290 Gb of sequence data and 100 million to 140 million unique TCR beta sequences from 150 million to 200 million T cells. An earlier analysis of several hundred of the donors used high-throughput TCR beta sequencing to judge whether each TCR beta V gene segment behaved as functional or pseudogenic. Rather than using new phenotypic data, the later analysis identified candidate immune exposures from TCR beta sequences and from how often those sequences occurred across donors. The study was designed to test whether signatures of past pathogen exposure could be identified by cataloging public T cell receptors. Among 398 genotyped donors of the cohort, an average of 235,054 unique TCR beta nucleotide sequences were sequenced per donor, about a sixth of them non-productive. Donor age, sex, ethnicity and CMV serostatus were compiled alongside the repertoire data. The study combined high-throughput TCR immunosequencing, statistical association of individual TCRs with disease status, and machine learning to predict cytomegalovirus infection status. An early release covering roughly 640 HLA-typed donors comprised about 310 gigabases of sequencing data and roughly 85 million unique TCR sequences. Both class I and class II loci were covered by HLA typing, at four-digit resolution. In addition to the first cohort of 500 to 850 subjects, a separate validation cohort of 130 or so different subjects was used. About five DR-DQ haplotypes were handled as single units for association and clustering, since linkage in the cohort was strong. The genetic ancestry cluster associated with self-reported Caucasian donors included 81% of the roughly 390 genotyped donors. Every discovery cohort repertoire had been produced on one sequencing platform. A later genetic analysis used genome-wide SNP genotypes for 398 of the 666 donors, treating that subset as a discovery cohort. Typing coverage varied by locus: roughly 629-640 donors for A, B, C, DRB1 and DQB1; roughly 520 for DQA1; around 610 for DPA1; about 450 for DPB1. To study patterns of TCR occurrence, a later analysis re-analyzed previously published TCR beta repertoires from 650 to 750 donors and added high-resolution HLA genotyping. The study profiled the T cell repertoires of fewer than 850 subjects by immunosequencing and related them to cytomegalovirus serostatus. Overall study results and their limits: The only immune exposure information available for the cohort was CMV serostatus. Because the 87-base-pair reads could not distinguish some IMGT-functional V segments, including TRBV6-2 and TRBV6-3, those segments were excluded. Because counts were too low, roughly 16 rarely observed V segments, including chromosome 9 orphons, were excluded from the earlier analysis of around 640 of the donors. A total of around 150 TCR beta chains were listed by the study as associated with cytomegalovirus. Correlated functional status among segregating V segments might be attributable to linkage disequilibrium, but an unknown experimental factor could not be ruled out. According to a later analysis, TCR association rates differed among HLA loci, with DRB1 alleles showing the most associated TCRs and HLA-C alleles showing the fewest. The sequencing pipeline was judged likely to have produced a cluster of highly shared sequence variants as a technical artifact. Compared with equally common non-associated chains, HLA-associated TCR beta chains in a later analysis were more clonally expanded and had lower generation probabilities. In a later genetic analysis, a missense DCLRE1C variant was associated with V-gene and J-gene trimming of TCR beta chains, and the association was replicated in an independent cohort. A later analysis found that most CMV-associated TCR beta chains appeared HLA-restricted, with HLA associations seemingly driven largely by CMV exposure. In an earlier analysis of some 540 of the donors, most TCR beta V segments appeared in productive rearrangements about 90% or about 30% of the time, broadly matching IMGT annotations. A later analysis associated some 17,000 TCR beta sequences with specific HLA alleles at a false discovery rate of 0.05. The presence/absence analyses assumed that sequencing depth was roughly uniform across donors, and that assumption may not be true. Several of the top co-occurrence clusters appeared to be linked to parvovirus B19, influenza, CMV and Epstein-Barr virus, according to a later analysis. This cohort had only TCR beta chains sequenced, and the lack of alpha or paired-chain data limited which features could be detected. Three of the identified cytomegalovirus-associated TCR beta chains were confirmed in vitro to be specific for cytomegalovirus antigens. In a later genetic analysis, fewer N-insertions in productive TCRs were reported among donors in an Asian-associated ancestry cluster than the roughly 640-donor mean. A further reported finding was that TCR beta sequences accurately predicted the HLA-A and HLA-B alleles for most subjects in the first cohort. According to the authors, the approach could potentially be generalized to other disease states and immunological phenotypes. When HLA alleles, especially DR and DQ, strongly co-occurred, attributing TCR associations to individual alleles was difficult. Because HLA typing was missing for some donors at each locus, association tests included only the typed subset. The classifier was reported to diagnose cytomegalovirus status with high specificity and sensitivity in both the original and validation cohorts. While some public TCRs were present in many individuals, most TCR sequences turned up only very rarely across donors.

The protocol used for the library was the immunoSEQ multiplex PCR assay. For the multiplex PCR, a mixture combining 60 forward primers for TCR Vbeta segments and 13 reverse primers for TCR Jbeta segments was used. The CDR3 region of rearranged TCR beta genes was amplified from genomic DNA by a multiplex PCR assay. The Illumina HiSeq System was used to sequence the amplified TCR beta libraries as 87-base-pair reads. As for how the authors treated the data: In a later analysis, some 80 million unique TCR beta chains were counted across the roughly 670 repertoires, and roughly 11 million of these chains were shared by at least two donors. Raw reads were error-corrected and collapsed into unique sequences with a nearest-neighbor algorithm that merged closely related sequences to remove PCR and sequencing errors. Alignment of CDR3 sequences to IMGT reference sequences was used to assign V, D and J gene segments. Each retained sequence needed at least a six-nucleotide match to both a V gene segment and a J gene segment. Rearrangements were called productive when the CDR3 lacked stop codons and stayed in frame with V and J; all others were non-productive. CDR3 was defined according to IMGT convention as the region running from the second conserved V-encoded cysteine to the conserved J-encoded phenylalanine. Sequences without an unambiguous match to a single V gene segment were excluded from the earlier analysis of about 630 of the donors. In an earlier analysis of approximately 590 of the donors, a V segment was called functional when productive rearrangements were above 56.7%, and segregating when the standard deviation between donors exceeded 5%. A statistical classification framework was built to diagnose cytomegalovirus status from the catalog of TCR beta chain sequences. In a later analysis, TCR nucleotide sequences were compared against IMGT/GENE-DB human TR gene sequences so that V and J genes could be assigned. The TCRdist pipeline was used in a later analysis to assign CDR3 sequences and most-parsimonious VDJ recombination scenarios. In a later analysis, each TCR beta chain was defined by its CDR3 amino acid sequence together with its V-gene family, and reads without a unique V-gene family were excluded. To address suspected cross-contamination and a sequencing artifact, a later analysis removed 592 highly shared, low-generation-probability nucleotide sequences. In a later analysis, a clonal expansion index was calculated for each public chain from normalized within-repertoire ranks of inferred template counts. In a later analysis, generation probabilities were computed using a VDJ recombination model fitted to out-of-frame rearrangements, and the results were checked against IGoR. In a later analysis, hypergeometric tests were used to score TCR-TCR, TCR-HLA and TCR-CMV co-occurrence, with a repertoire-size bias correction applied to TCR pairs. A later analysis estimated false discovery rates by permuting HLA or CMV assignments 20 times. In a later analysis, co-occurring TCRs were grouped using DBSCAN, and TCRdist sequence similarity was added for clustering within HLA-allele-positive subsets. For co-occurrence clustering, repertoires with fewer than 30,000 or more than 120,000 public chains were excluded, along with roughly 5 repertoires with anomalous nucleotide sharing. TCRdb mirrors the immuneACCESS table, restricted to in-frame sequences. Some clones are absent from its copies; in checked studies, under half trace to an unresolved V gene, and the reason for the others is unknown. That table furnishes V, J and clone size, whereas the DNA furnished D and trimming. The sample table holds about 58,000 clones. Around 2.1% of the sample comes from the top ten.

V trim: 2 bases; J trim: 4 bases; unmatched bases: 2. The germline V gene (reference sequence) yields SGHNT for CDR1 and YYREEE for CDR2. Reading from cysteine to phenylalanine, the CDR3 counts 13 amino acids. The kept DNA is CDR3 alone, 39 bases in frame from the first base. Note on this clone: There is no known antigen for this receptor.

The cohort was made up of roughly 670 healthy bone marrow donors. Cohort members were all nominally healthy when sampled, although unrecorded immune exposures were likely present. The donor was CMV seronegative and belonged to the group of 380 or so seronegative cohort members. Every donor gave a peripheral blood sample, and the peripheral blood mononuclear cells from that sample were used for TCR beta sequencing. The Qiagen DNeasy Blood Extraction Kit was used to extract genomic DNA from the blood cell samples. The source of this sequence is a woman between 18 and 29 years old in good health and CMV-seronegative. The receptor chain draws on TRBV5-4 and TRBJ1-2; TRBD1 matches 7 bases in the middle. The sequencing input was PBMCs. The CDR3 in this case is CASSFGTVYGYTF. The nucleotides are TGTGCCAGCAGCTTCGGGACAGTCTATGGCTACACCTTC.